These T cell receptor beta chains were read from a single sample in a study of T-cell reconstitution after alpha-beta-depleted transplantation in children. In TCRdb, the PCR reads were re-called with MiXCR into one record per CDR3 protein. Altogether roughly 170,000 distinct CDR3 sequences are present, less than 8% being singletons, with the ten largest covering about 2.9%. The sample was PBMCs from the stem cell graft donor, taken from the stem cell graft. The receptors come from a human donor who donated a stem cell graft to a child with Wiskott-Aldrich syndrome. Each CDR3 is given with its conserved first and last residue. Each record gives: V gene, clone size, D gene, J gene, CDR3 DNA, CDR3 protein. D genes are given only for firm matches. Size values are once, few and many counts, or a class for expanded clones, and some rows have none.

>TRBV12-3/TRBV12-4|.|TRBD2|TRBJ2-7
TGTGCCAGCAGTACTAGCGGGGTCTCCTACGAGCAGTACTTC
CASSTSGVSYEQYF
>TRBV7-9|many|.|TRBJ2-1
TGTGCCAGCTTGGACACGGGGCATTCAAGGGATGAGCAGTTCTTC
CASLDTGHSRDEQFF
>TRBV5-1|.|TRBD1|TRBJ1-2
TGCGCCAGCAGCGGGACAGGGGGCGCTAACTATGGCTACACCTTC
CASSGTGGANYGYTF
>TRBV20-1|many|.|TRBJ2-2
TGCAGTGCTAGGAAGGACGGGGAGCTGTTTTTT
CSARKDGELFF
>TRBV5-1|few|.|TRBJ1-2
TGCGCCAGCAGCTCCACAACCGGGACAACCTATGGCTACACCTTC
CASSSTTGTTYGYTF
>TRBV7-6|many|.|TRBJ1-5
TGTGCCAGCAGCTTGCAGGGGCAGGGTCAGCCCCAGCATTTT
CASSLQGQGQPQHF
>TRBV29-1|many|TRBD2|TRBJ2-7
TGCAGCGTTGTCTCCGGGACTAGCGCCAACGAGCAGTACTTC
CSVVSGTSANEQYF
>TRBV4-2|few|.|TRBJ2-7
TGTGCCAGCAGCCAACACAGTACCTACGAGCAGTACTTC
CASSQHSTYEQYF
>TRBV18|few|.|TRBJ2-7
TGTGCCAGCTCACCTTCCGCTGGAGGGCTGTATTACGAGCAGTACTTC
CASSPSAGGLYYEQYF
>TRBV20-1|many|.|TRBJ2-7
TGCAGTGCTCTCAGAGGCGAGCAGTACTTC
CSALRGEQYF
>TRBV6-5|many|.|TRBJ1-5
TGTGCCAGCAGGTCCGACAGAAATAGCAATCAGCCCCAGCATTTT
CASRSDRNSNQPQHF
>TRBV12-3/TRBV12-4|many|TRBD1|TRBJ1-4
TGTGCCAGCAGTTATAGGGGGCGCAGGGACGCAACTAATGAAAAACTGTTTTTT
CASSYRGRRDATNEKLFF
>TRBV20-1|.|TRBD2|TRBJ2-1
TGCAGTGCTAGAGATTCTGTGACTAGCGTATACAATGAGCAGTTCTTC
CSARDSVTSVYNEQFF
>TRBV5-1|many|.|TRBJ2-5
TGCGCCAGCAGCTTGGATGTGGGGAGACAAGAGACCCAGTACTTC
CASSLDVGRQETQYF
>TRBV6-5|many|TRBD2|TRBJ2-3
TGTGCCAGCAGTACTAGCGGGGGTTTGTTCACAGATACGCAGTATTTT
CASSTSGGLFTDTQYF
>TRBV5-1|many|TRBD1|TRBJ1-5
TGCGCCAGCAGCCCCGGCCCGGGACAGGGGAATCAGCCCCAGCATTTT
CASSPGPGQGNQPQHF
>TRBV29-1|many|TRBD1|TRBJ1-4
TGCAGCGCCTCAGGACAGGGGGCAGGAGAAAAACTGTTTTTT
CSASGQGAGEKLFF
>TRBV12-3/TRBV12-4|many|.|TRBJ1-5
TGTGCCAGCAGTTTACTTACGGGGGGCCCCCAGCATTTT
CASSLLTGGPQHF
>TRBV20-1|many|.|TRBJ2-7
TGCAGGGTGGGGGCAGGCCCCTACGAGCAGTACTTC
CRVGAGPYEQYF
>TRBV2|many|TRBD2|TRBJ2-7
TGTGCCAGCAGTCTACTAGCGACCTACGAGCAGTACTTC
CASSLLATYEQYF
>TRBV3-1|.|TRBD2|TRBJ2-2
TGTGCCAGCACCCAGGGACTAGCGGGGAACACCGGGGAGCTGTTTTTT
CASTQGLAGNTGELFF
>TRBV2|many|TRBD1|TRBJ1-2
TGTGCCAGCAGTCCTGGACAGGGAGGCTATGGCTACACCTTC
CASSPGQGGYGYTF
>TRBV6-5|few|.|TRBJ2-1
TGTGCCAGCAGCCCAGGAGGTTTTTCCGCAGGGGCCTACAATGAGCAGTTCTTC
CASSPGGFSAGAYNEQFF
>TRBV12-3/TRBV12-4|many|.|TRBJ1-1
TGTGCCAGCAGCCGCACGAACACTGAAGCTTTCTTT
CASSRTNTEAFF
>TRBV11-2|many|.|TRBJ2-5
TGTGCCAGCAGTTCCAGGGGCCCAAAAGAGACCCAGTACTTC
CASSSRGPKETQYF
>TRBV20-1|many|.|TRBJ1-3
TGCAGTGCCAGAGGGAGGGTTCCTGGAAACACCATATATTTT
CSARGRVPGNTIYF
>TRBV6-1|.|.|TRBJ2-3
TGTGCCAGCAGGAGGACGGCAGGGTCAATGGGCACAGATACGCAGTATTTT
CASRRTAGSMGTDTQYF
>TRBV18|many|.|TRBJ2-1
TGTGCCAGCTCTCCCGCGCTAGCAAGGGGGAATGAGCAGTTCTTC
CASSPALARGNEQFF
>TRBV4-3|many|.|TRBJ1-5
TGCGCCAGCAGCCAAGCGGGCGGGAGGCCCCAGCATTTT
CASSQAGGRPQHF
>TRBV20-1|many|TRBD2|TRBJ2-1
TGCAGTGCTAGAGGCCAACCGGGACTAGCGGGGGGAGCCCACTACAATGAGCAGTTCTTC
CSARGQPGLAGGAHYNEQFF
>TRBV28|many|TRBD1|TRBJ2-1
TGTGCCAGCAGTTATCTGGGACAGGAAGTGATCAATGAGCAGTTCTTC
CASSYLGQEVINEQFF
>TRBV2|few|TRBD1|TRBJ2-6
TGTGCCAGCACCACGGACAGGGCTCTCTCTGGGGCCAACGTCCTGACTTTC
CASTTDRALSGANVLTF
>TRBV10-1|many|.|TRBJ1-1
TGCGCCAGCAGCCGGACATCGGGTGACACTGAAGCTTTCTTT
CASSRTSGDTEAFF
>TRBV12-3/TRBV12-4|many|TRBD2|TRBJ2-2
TGTGCCAGCAGTCCGCGACTAGCAGTGAACACCGGGGAGCTGTTTTTT
CASSPRLAVNTGELFF
>TRBV5-1|.|.|TRBJ1-1
TGCGCCAGCAGCTTGGAGACACCGAACACTGAAGCTTTCTTT
CASSLETPNTEAFF
>TRBV28|few|.|TRBJ2-7
TGTGCCAGCAGTCTTACAGTGGGGGCGCGGGACGAGCAGTACTTC
CASSLTVGARDEQYF
>TRBV29-1|many|.|TRBJ2-3
TGCAGCGTAGCGGGCCCCACAGATACGCAGTATTTT
CSVAGPTDTQYF
>TRBV20-1|many|.|TRBJ2-1
TGCAGTGCTAGTCGCCCCTCGGTCGGGTCTTCTGAGCAGTTCTTC
CSASRPSVGSSEQFF
>TRBV20-1|many|TRBD1|TRBJ1-1
TGCAGTGCCTTTCCCCCGACAGGGGGCACTGAAGCTTTCTTT
CSAFPPTGGTEAFF
>TRBV5-1|many|.|TRBJ1-5
TGCGCCAGCAGCTTGGGGGACGGGGGGCCCCAGCATTTT
CASSLGDGGPQHF
>TRBV5-1|few|.|TRBJ2-6
TGCGCCAGCAGCTTGGCCAGGGCTGGGGCCAACGTCCTGACTTTC
CASSLARAGANVLTF
>TRBV5-1|.|.|TRBJ2-4
TGCGCCAGCAGCTTGGATGGGGCCGGTGGAAACATTCAGTACTTC
CASSLDGAGGNIQYF
>TRBV20-1|many|.|TRBJ1-2
TGCAGTGCTACTCCCAACTACTATGGCTACACCTTC
CSATPNYYGYTF
>TRBV11-2|many|.|TRBJ2-3
TGTGCCAGCAGCTACACAAGAGATACGCAGTATTTT
CASSYTRDTQYF
>TRBV5-1|.|.|TRBJ2-3
TGCGCCAGCAGCTCTCGCACAGCGAGCACAGATACGCAGTATTTT
CASSSRTASTDTQYF
>TRBV6-1|many|.|TRBJ2-7
TGTGCCAGCAGACTGGATTACGAAGGTTCCTACGAGCAGTACTTC
CASRLDYEGSYEQYF
>TRBV5-5|few|TRBD2|TRBJ2-7
TGTGCCAGCAGCGGGGGACTAGCGGGGAGGAACGAGCAGTACTTC
CASSGGLAGRNEQYF
>TRBV20-1|many|TRBD1|TRBJ2-7
TGCAGTGCTAGAGACAGGGGGCTCTCCTACGAGCAGTACTTC
CSARDRGLSYEQYF
>TRBV4-1|few|.|TRBJ1-4
TGCGCCAGCAGCCAGAGGCGGGGGTTGGAGAAACTGTTTTTT
CASSQRRGLEKLFF
>TRBV5-1|few|.|TRBJ1-1
TGCGCCAGCAGCCCAAACCCTCTAGGGGGAGAAGCTTTCTTT
CASSPNPLGGEAFF
>TRBV5-1|few|.|TRBJ2-3
TGCGCCAGCAGCAGGGACCAGGCAGATACGCAGTATTTT
CASSRDQADTQYF
>TRBV12-3/TRBV12-4|many|.|TRBJ2-7
TGTGCCAGCAGTAGGGGTACCGAGCAGTACTTC
CASSRGTEQYF
>TRBV12-3/TRBV12-4|many|TRBD1|TRBJ1-4
TGTGCCAGCAGGCTCACAGGGGGGAATGAAAAACTGTTTTTT
CASRLTGGNEKLFF